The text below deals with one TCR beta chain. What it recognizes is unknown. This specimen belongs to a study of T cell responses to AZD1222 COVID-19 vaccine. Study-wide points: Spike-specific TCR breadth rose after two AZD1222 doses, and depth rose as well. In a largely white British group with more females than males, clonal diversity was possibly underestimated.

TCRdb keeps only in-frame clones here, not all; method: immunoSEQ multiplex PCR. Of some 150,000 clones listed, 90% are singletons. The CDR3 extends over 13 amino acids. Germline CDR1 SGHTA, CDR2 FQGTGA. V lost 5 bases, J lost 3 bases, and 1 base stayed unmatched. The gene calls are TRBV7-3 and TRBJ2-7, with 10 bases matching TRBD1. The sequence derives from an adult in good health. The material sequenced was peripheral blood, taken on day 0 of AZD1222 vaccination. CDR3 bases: TGTGCCAGCAGCAGGACAGGGGGCTACGAGCAGTACTTC. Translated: CASSRTGGYEQYF.